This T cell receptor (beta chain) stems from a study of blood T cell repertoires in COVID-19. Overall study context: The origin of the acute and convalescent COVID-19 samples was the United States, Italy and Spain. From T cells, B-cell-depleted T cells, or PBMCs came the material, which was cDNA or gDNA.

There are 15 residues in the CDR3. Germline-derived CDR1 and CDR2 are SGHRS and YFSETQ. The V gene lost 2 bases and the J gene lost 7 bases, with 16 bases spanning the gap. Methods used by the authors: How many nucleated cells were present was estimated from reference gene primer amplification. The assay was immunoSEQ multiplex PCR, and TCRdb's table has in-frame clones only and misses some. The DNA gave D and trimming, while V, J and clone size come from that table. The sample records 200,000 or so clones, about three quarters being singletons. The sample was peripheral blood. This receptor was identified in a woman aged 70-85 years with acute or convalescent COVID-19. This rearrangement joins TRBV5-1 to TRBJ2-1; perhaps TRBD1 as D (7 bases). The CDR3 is CASSLNDREVNEQFF. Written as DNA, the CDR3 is TGCGCCAGCAGCTTAAACGACAGGGAGGTTAATGAGCAGTTCTTC.